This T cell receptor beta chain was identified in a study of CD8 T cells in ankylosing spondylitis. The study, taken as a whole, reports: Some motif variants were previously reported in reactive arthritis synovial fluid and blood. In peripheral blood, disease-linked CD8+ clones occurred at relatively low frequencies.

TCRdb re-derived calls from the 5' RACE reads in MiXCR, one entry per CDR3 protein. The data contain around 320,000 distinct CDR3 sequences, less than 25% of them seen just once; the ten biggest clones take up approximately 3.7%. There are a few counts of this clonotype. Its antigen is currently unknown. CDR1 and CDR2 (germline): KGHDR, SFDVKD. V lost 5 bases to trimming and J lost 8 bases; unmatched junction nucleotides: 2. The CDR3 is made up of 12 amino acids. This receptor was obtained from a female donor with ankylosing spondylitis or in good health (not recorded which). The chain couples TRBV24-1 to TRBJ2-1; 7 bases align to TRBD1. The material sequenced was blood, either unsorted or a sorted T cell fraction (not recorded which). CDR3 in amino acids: CATSATGDEQFF. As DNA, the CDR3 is TGTGCCACCAGTGCCACAGGGGATGAGCAGTTCTTC.